This TCR beta chain comes out of a study of tumor-infiltrating lymphocytes in primary liver carcinoma. The wider study: Among the tumors, stages were T1-T3 N0M0 and sizes roughly 4.2 to 11 cm. In every tissue type, samples returned a similar yield of roughly 3.5 to 8 million productive TCRbeta reads.

Constant-region priming of about 0.5 ug total RNA yielded TCR beta cDNA. Libraries covering TCR beta were generated through three nested multiplex PCR rounds (using a slightly modified ARM-PCR). The two initial PCR rounds, 9 to 11 cycles each, used TRBV1-TRBV30 forward and C-beta reverse primers. TCRdb processed the multiplex PCR reads anew with MiXCR; each CDR3 protein has one entry. The table lists fewer than 350,000 distinct CDR3 sequences, approximately 65% of them singletons. CDR1 is MNHEY, CDR2 SVGAGI, per germline. The CDR3 totals 15 residues. V was trimmed by 0 bases and J by 0 bases, leaving 6 bases between them. Researchers drew blood RNA from unsorted whole blood and extracted germline DNA as well. Findings and caveats of the study: Reduced overlap was seen in tumor-adjacent and tumor-blood pairs versus tumor region pairs.

As concerns this clonotype: What it binds is unknown.

The clonotype originates from a man between 40 and 49 years old with primary liver carcinoma and hepatitis B virus infection. This chain links TRBV6-5 with TRBJ2-1; D gene unclear. Sequencing was performed on peripheral blood. CDR3 coding DNA: TGTGCCAGCAGTTACTCGCAGGCCTCCTACAATGAGCAGTTCTTC. Protein: CASSYSQASYNEQFF.